Listed below are T cell receptor beta chains from one sample, sequenced in a study of radiotherapy plus CTLA-4 blockade in lung cancer. The protocol was immunoSEQ multiplex PCR, while the TCRdb copy is restricted to in-frame clones and leaves out a portion. The data hold over 14,000 clones, with roughly two thirds observed a single time. Source: peripheral blood, taken from a patient treated with radiotherapy plus ipilimumab. These receptors all come from a human donor with non-small cell lung cancer whose response to radiotherapy plus ipilimumab could not be evaluated. Both conserved end residues are part of each CDR3.

cdr3_length	j_call	v_call	cdr3_aa
14	TRBJ2-3	TRBV6-1	CASRGLASTDTQYF
17	TRBJ2-1	TRBV9	CASSVGGVISSYNEQFF
15	TRBJ2-5	TRBV7-3	CASSLSPTGGETQYF
14	TRBJ1-5	TRBV2	CASRMGGGGQPQHF
13	TRBJ1-2	TRBV7-2	CASSLGDRAGYTF
16	TRBJ1-5	TRBV19	CASSHSRTGSDQPQHF
14	TRBJ2-5	TRBV27	CASSLRDRVETQYF
15	TRBJ2-6	TRBV30	CASNRPGESANVLTF
19	TRBJ2-1	TRBV18	CASSPREPTGLSSYNEQFF
16	TRBJ1-2	TRBV28	CASSLSQATGFYGYTF
11	TRBJ1-2	TRBV29-1	CSAKGLYGYTF
15	TRBJ1-3	TRBV10-1	CASSGDRGSGNTIYF
17	TRBJ2-1	TRBV18	CASSPPPGLAGDNEQFF
16	TRBJ2-7	TRBV19	CASSLQERGSSYEQYF
16	TRBJ2-3	TRBV6-1	CASSAIQETRTDTQYF
18	TRBJ2-5	TRBV9	CASSPSTGGAGAQETQYF
13	TRBJ1-1	TRBV19	CASSRDRDTEAFF
16	TRBJ2-2	TRBV9	CASSVAGTVNTGELFF
14	TRBJ2-1	TRBV2	CARMRDRVADEQFF
13	TRBJ2-5	TRBV7-3	CASSLLVSETQYF
18	TRBJ2-5	TRBV13	CASSSASSGGAAAETQYF
15	TRBJ2-5	TRBV6-6	CASSPWAGGRETQYF
14	TRBJ2-3	TRBV19	CASKTGQGPDTQYF
15	TRBJ1-2	TRBV30	CAWSEGTAVGYGYTF
13	TRBJ2-6	TRBV2	CATRSFGANVLTF
12	TRBJ2-7	TRBV11-3	CASSLDRGEQYF
15	TRBJ1-3	TRBV29-1	CSVARLGQGANTIYF
16	TRBJ2-3	TRBV7-3	CASSLLGPTSTDTQYF
15	TRBJ2-6	TRBV4-1	CASSPTDSGANVLTF
14	TRBJ1-6	TRBV11-1	CASSRDRGYSPLHF
15	TRBJ1-6	TRBV11-2	CASSLVAGGNSPLHF
15	TRBJ2-2	TRBV7-2	CASSPLGGNTGELFF
18	TRBJ2-6	TRBV27	CASSFLGQGISGANVLTF
16	TRBJ2-2	TRBV7-2	CASSLHRGAGTGELFF
16	TRBJ1-1	TRBV6-5	CASSYGPGQEATEAFF
15	TRBJ2-1	TRBV28	CASSFPTSGNNEQFF
13	TRBJ1-6	TRBV4-1	CASSQEAVEPLHF
15	TRBJ1-1	TRBV5-1	CASSSGTGGITEAFF
13	TRBJ1-5	TRBV2	CASSDRGHQPQHF
16	TRBJ2-2	TRBV9	CASSVSGGGGTGELFF
14	TRBJ1-1	TRBV6-5	CASSLRTRNTEAFF
11	TRBJ2-2	TRBV30	CAWSVLGELFF
15	TRBJ2-2	TRBV27	CASSLSPGYTGELFF
15	TRBJ2-7	TRBV27	CASSLYSDRGYEQYF
14	TRBJ2-7	TRBV11-2	CASSLKTGAYEQYF
14	TRBJ1-2	TRBV5-4	CASRSILEMGGYTF
12	TRBJ2-1	TRBV18	CASSPGGGEQFF
15	TRBJ1-1	TRBV7-3	CASSLGVAGDTEAFF
13	NA	TRBV7-2	CASSDTLIYEQYF
17	TRBJ1-1	TRBV5-1	CASSLRDRRYMNTEAFF